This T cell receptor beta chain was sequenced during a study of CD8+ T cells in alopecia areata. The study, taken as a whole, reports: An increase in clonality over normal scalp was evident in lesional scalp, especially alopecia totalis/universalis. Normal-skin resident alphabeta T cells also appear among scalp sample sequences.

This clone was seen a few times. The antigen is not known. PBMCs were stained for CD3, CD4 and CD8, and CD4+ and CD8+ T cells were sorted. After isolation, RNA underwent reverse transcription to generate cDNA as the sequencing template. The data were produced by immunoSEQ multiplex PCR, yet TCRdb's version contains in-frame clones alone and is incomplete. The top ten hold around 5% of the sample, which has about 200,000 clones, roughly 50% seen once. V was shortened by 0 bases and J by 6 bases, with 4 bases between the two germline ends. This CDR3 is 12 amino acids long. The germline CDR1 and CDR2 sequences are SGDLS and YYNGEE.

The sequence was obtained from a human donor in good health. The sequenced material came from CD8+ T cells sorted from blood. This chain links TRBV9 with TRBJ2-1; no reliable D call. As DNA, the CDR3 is TGTGCCAGCAGCGTAGGGAGCAATGAGCAGTTCTTC. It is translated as CASSVGSNEQFF.